Listed here are 30 T cell receptor beta chains from one sample, sequenced in a study of tumor T cells in aggressive B-cell lymphoma. Profiling relied on immunoSEQ multiplex PCR, and the TCRdb table lists in-frame clones only, not all of them. The data hold roughly 4,500 clones, with 88% observed a single time. The sample consisted of tumor tissue. The origin of the receptors is an adult with diffuse large B cell lymphoma.

The chain combines TRBV7-6 with TRBJ2-2, with D tentatively TRBD1 (5 bases). The CDR3 runs to 13 residues. CDR1 and CDR2 from the germline V gene are SGHVS and FNYEAQ. Trimming pared 3 bases from V and 4 bases from J, leaving 6 bases between. DNA for the CDR3: TGTGCCAGCAGCTTTAGGGGCACCGGGGAGCTGTTTTTT. Translating gives CASSFRGTGELFF.

V gene TRBV18 combines with J gene TRBJ1-6; D might be TRBD1 (6 bases). Between the trimmed V and J ends, which lost 6 bases and 0 bases, there was a span of 12 bases. CDR1 KGHSH and CDR2 LQKENI come from the germline V gene. CDR3 size: 16 residues. CDR3 nucleotide sequence: TGTGCCAGCTCGCAACAGGGTCGCTCCTATAATTCACCCCTCCACTTT. Translation: CASSQQGRSYNSPLHF.

This clone was found once. The rearrangement joins TRBV15 to TRBJ1-3; no reliable D call. The ends were cut back, 0 bases at V and 4 bases at J, with 19 bases in the middle. There are 18 residues in the CDR3. CDR1 is LNHNV and CDR2 is YYDKDF in the germline V gene (reference sequence). The CDR3 DNA is TGTGCCACCAGCAGAGAACCCCCGGGGAGAGTGGGCGGAAACACCATATATTTT. Amino acids: CATSREPPGRVGGNTIYF.

This clone was seen a handful of times. V and J are TRBV6-5 and TRBJ1-2; the D gene is possibly TRBD1 (5 bases). The CDR3 sequence is 14 residues long. The germline V gene encodes CDR1 MNHEY and CDR2 SVGAGI. V lost 6 bases, J lost 3 bases, and 14 bases lay in between. Here the CDR3 reads CASRSHPGYYGYTF. CDR3 bases: TGTGCCAGCAGATCTCATCCAGGGTACTATGGCTACACCTTC.

The CDR3 DNA is TGTGCCAGTAGTATTGGGGACCGGGGGTACGAGCAGTACTTC. Translated: CASSIGDRGYEQYF. The chain employs TRBV19 and TRBJ2-7; tentatively, D is TRBD2 (6 bases). Germline V gene lookup returns CDR1 LNHDA and CDR2 SQIVND (reference sequence). This CDR3 has 14 residues. V gave up 3 bases and J gave up 4 bases, with 13 bases separating them.

The V gene is TRBV18, the J gene TRBJ1-6; 8 nucleotides agree with TRBD1. CDR1 is KGHSH, CDR2 LQKENI, per germline. With V trimmed by 3 bases and J by 5 bases, 9 bases remained unmatched. CDR3 length: 17 amino acids. Written as DNA, the CDR3 is TGTGCCAGCTCACCCTTGGGGACAGGAGGAAATAATTCACCCCTCCACTTT. This encodes CASSPLGTGGNNSPLHF.

This clone showed up just a few times. Here the CDR3 DNA reads TGCGCCAGCAGCCAGGAAGTAGCGGGGGGCGGTTACAATGAGCAGTTCTTC. Residues: CASSQEVAGGGYNEQFF. The chain uses TRBV4-3 and TRBJ2-1, with 10 bases matching TRBD2. Trimming at V came to 3 bases and at J to 4 bases, leaving 9 bases not matched to a gene. This CDR3 spans 17 amino acids. Germline V gene lookup returns CDR1 LGHNA and CDR2 YSLEER.

The rearrangement links TRBV27 to TRBJ1-1; no reliable D call. In germline, CDR1 is MNHEY, CDR2 SMNVEV (reference sequence). Trimming removed 1 base from V and 1 base from J, with 4 bases in between. The CDR3 extends over 13 amino acids. The chain's CDR3 is CASSLFGNTEAFF. The CDR3 DNA reads as TGTGCCAGCAGTTTATTCGGGAACACTGAAGCTTTCTTT.

The V call is TRBV18, the J call TRBJ2-2, with D unclear. Germline V gene lookup returns CDR1 KGHSH and CDR2 LQKENI. V shed 2 bases and J shed 1 base, with 5 bases lying between them. The CDR3 has 14 residues. CDR3 loop: CASSPKQNTGELFF. CDR3 bases: TGTGCCAGCTCACCAAAACAGAACACCGGGGAGCTGTTTTTT.

The genes are TRBV4-1 and TRBJ1-5; 9 bases are a match to TRBD1. The CDR3 has 16 residues. Germline assignment: CDR1 MGHRA and CDR2 YSYEKL. Losses at the gene ends were 0 bases for V and 4 bases for J; bases not matched to a gene: 4. The CDR3 reads CASSQEPQGANQPQHF. In nucleotides, the CDR3 is TGCGCCAGCAGCCAAGAGCCACAGGGGGCGAATCAGCCCCAGCATTTT.

In its sample, this clone was seen once. The rearrangement uses TRBV7-9 and TRBJ2-3; D unclear. Germline loops: CDR1 SEHNR, CDR2 FQNEAQ (reference sequence). The CDR3 runs to 14 residues. With 1 base removed from V and 1 base from J, the gap between germline ends came to 6 bases. In DNA, the CDR3 is TGTGCCAGCAGCTTAGGTCGGGGCACAGATACGCAGTATTTT. Amino acid sequence: CASSLGRGTDTQYF.

V and J are TRBV4-1 and TRBJ1-5, with D possibly being TRBD1 (5 bases). With 1 base removed from V and 0 bases from J, the gap between germline ends came to 7 bases. The CDR3 has 15 amino acids. Germline V lookup: CDR1 MGHRA, CDR2 YSYEKL. The CDR3 DNA reads TGCGCCAGCAGCCAAGTGGACATTAGCAATCAGCCCCAGCATTTT. The encoded protein is CASSQVDISNQPQHF.

In DNA, the CDR3 is TGTGCCAGCAGCGAATACCTCGGGAGGCAAGAGACCCAGTACTTC. It translates to CASSEYLGRQETQYF. The chain links TRBV2 to TRBJ2-5; 7 bases align to TRBD2. J was trimmed by 2 bases and V by 6 bases; bases with no gene match: 9. The CDR3 has 15 residues. The germline gives CDR1 SNHLY, CDR2 FYNNEI.

The rearrangement links TRBV6-5 to TRBJ1-6, with 7 bases fitting TRBD1. The length of the CDR3 is 14 residues. Germline V gives CDR1 MNHEY, CDR2 SVGAGI. The V segment lost 2 bases and the J segment 8 bases; nucleotides outside the gene matches: 3. The CDR3 DNA follows: TGTGCCAGCAGTTACGGGACAGTCGATTCACCCCTCCACTTT. Amino acids: CASSYGTVDSPLHF.

The rearrangement joins TRBV2 to TRBJ1-2; TRBD1 matches 8 bases. This CDR3 has 12 amino acids. CDR1 and CDR2 (germline): SNHLY, FYNNEI. Unmatched junction bases numbered 2, after V lost 6 bases and J lost 5 bases. Written as DNA, the CDR3 is TGTGCCAGCAGCCGGACAGGGTATGGCTACACCTTC. It translates to CASSRTGYGYTF.

Notes on this clone: This same CDR3 is encoded by further DNA sequences in the sample. The rearrangement joins TRBV9 to TRBJ1-4, with D uncertain. V lost 2 bases, J lost 8 bases, and 10 bases lay in between. Germline V lookup: CDR1 SGDLS, CDR2 YYNGEE. CDR3 size: 13 residues. CDR3 residues: CASSVSGGEKLFF. The CDR3, as DNA: TGTGCCAGCAGCGTTTCGGGTGGGGAAAAACTGTTTTTT.

The CDR3 DNA reads as TGTGCCAGCAGCTTAGGCCTCGTGACAGATGAGCAGTACTTC. It is translated as CASSLGLVTDEQYF. This chain uses TRBV13 with TRBJ2-7, with D possibly being TRBD1 (5 bases). Germline V lookup: CDR1 PRHDT, CDR2 FYEKMQ (reference sequence). V was cut by 0 bases and J by 7 bases, with 13 bases left in between. The CDR3 is made up of 14 amino acids. The entire variable domain, with the rest obtained from reference TRBV13 and TRBJ2-7, is as follows: AAGVIQSPRHLIKEKRETATLKCYPIPRHDTVYWYQQGPGQDPQFLISFYEKMQSDKGSIPDRFSAQQFSDYHSELNMSSLELGDSALYFCASSLGLVTDEQYFGPGTRLTVT.

The chain uses TRBV29-1 and TRBJ2-5, with 7 bases identical to TRBD1. J gave up 2 bases and V 6 bases, and 6 bases lay outside the gene matches. Germline assignment: CDR1 SQVTM and CDR2 ANQGSEA. The CDR3 extends over 13 amino acids. For the CDR3, the DNA is TGCAGCGTCCTCTCACAGGGGCAAGAGACCCAGTACTTC. It encodes CSVLSQGQETQYF.

This clone was detected only once. The V and J genes are TRBV19 and TRBJ1-1; D possibly corresponds to TRBD1 (5 bases). In germline, CDR1 is LNHDA, CDR2 SQIVND (reference sequence). V dropped 5 bases and J dropped 1 base, with 8 bases sitting between them. This CDR3 has 13 residues. The CDR3 DNA is TGTGCCAGTAGTTGGCAGGGGAACACTGAAGCTTTCTTT. This codes for CASSWQGNTEAFF. Filled out from reference TRBV19 and TRBJ1-1, the complete variable domain reads DGGITQSPKYLFRKEGQNVTLSCEQNLNHDAMYWYRQDPGQGLRLIYYSQIVNDFQKGDIAEGYSVSREKKESFPLTVTSAQKNPTAFYLCASSWQGNTEAFFGQGTRLTVV.

This clone showed up just once. The chain carries TRBV7-2 and TRBJ1-1, with D unresolved. Trimming stripped 4 bases from V and 4 bases from J, with 7 bases between. CDR1 is SGHTA and CDR2 is FQGNSA in the germline V gene. CDR3 length equals 12 residues. This chain's CDR3 is CASSSRSTEAFF. The CDR3 DNA is TGTGCCAGCAGCTCCCGGAGCACTGAAGCTTTCTTT.

The CDR3 reads CASSSAAEYGNTIYF. The CDR3 DNA sequence: TGTGCCAGCAGCTCGGCCGCGGAATACGGAAACACCATATATTTT. The chain has TRBV9 and TRBJ1-3, with D hard to call. Trimming took 4 bases from V and 4 from J, leaving 15 bases between them. CDR3 length: 15 residues. Germline assignment: CDR1 SGDLS and CDR2 YYNGEE.

The CDR3 DNA reads as TGTGCCAGCAGCCAGGGCGCTGTCGGCTACACCTTC. Its translation: CASSQGAVGYTF. The chain combines TRBV6-1 with TRBJ1-2; tentative D call: TRBD1 (5 bases). The germline CDR1 and CDR2 sequences are MNHNS and SASEGT. Trimming took off 6 bases at V and 8 bases at J, with 13 bases between the two ends. This CDR3 is 12 amino acids long.

By its share, this clone is large. The V and J genes are TRBV5-4 and TRBJ1-5, with TRBD1 identical over 9 bases. The ends lost 1 base at V and 6 bases at J; junction bases unmatched: 5. Germline lookup yields CDR1 SGHNT and CDR2 YYREEE (reference sequence). The CDR3 consists of 15 residues. CDR3 DNA sequence: TGTGCCAGCAGCTTGTGGGGGACAGGGCCTCAGCCCCAGCATTTT. Translating gives CASSLWGTGPQPQHF.

The chain uses TRBV7-6 and TRBJ1-3, with D perhaps TRBD1 (5 bases). Trimming removed 4 bases from V and 4 bases from J, with 11 bases in between. The V gene's germline CDR1 is SGHVS and CDR2 FNYEAQ. The CDR3 runs to 14 residues. The CDR3 DNA follows: TGTGCCAGCAGCTCCTCCGGGGGGGGAAACACCATATATTTT. Protein: CASSSSGGGNTIYF.

This clone was seen a handful of times. The V and J genes are TRBV9 and TRBJ1-2; D is unclear. Trimming took 3 bases from V and 8 from J, leaving 5 bases between them. CDR3 length: 10 residues. The germline V gene encodes CDR1 SGDLS and CDR2 YYNGEE. CDR3 protein: CASSARGYTF. The DNA for the CDR3 is TGTGCCAGCAGCGCGAGGGGCTACACCTTC.

The chain has TRBV10-2 and TRBJ2-7; 8 bases match TRBD1. This CDR3 has 13 residues. V was clipped by 4 bases and J by 3 bases; unmatched bases: 2. From germline, CDR1 is WSHSY and CDR2 SAAADI. CDR3 residues: CASSGDRGYEQYF. The CDR3 nucleotides are TGCGCCAGCAGTGGCGACAGGGGCTACGAGCAGTACTTC.

The chain has TRBV15 and TRBJ1-5, with 10 bases matching TRBD1. The V gene end was trimmed by 6 bases and the J gene end by 6 bases; junction bases not matched to a gene: 11. There are 16 residues in the CDR3. In germline, CDR1 is LNHNV, CDR2 YYDKDF (reference sequence). The CDR3 here is CATSGVRDRGAQPQHF. The CDR3 DNA reads as TGTGCCACCAGTGGGGTCCGGGACAGGGGTGCTCAGCCCCAGCATTTT.

As for this clone: The junction differs from germline at one of its ends, possibly a read error. The genes are TRBV7-3 and TRBJ2-3; 8 positions match TRBD2. CDR1 and CDR2 from the germline V gene are SGHTA and FQGTGA. There are 14 residues in the CDR3. The CDR3 region has the DNA TGTACCAGCAGCCTCAGCGGGGGCCGCAATACGCAGTATTTT. It encodes CTSSLSGGRNTQYF.

A single count supports this clone. The chain couples TRBV6-5 to TRBJ2-1, with a weak D call TRBD1 (6 bases). Germline V gives CDR1 MNHEY, CDR2 SVGAGI. V shed 5 bases and J shed 4 bases, with 9 bases lying between them. The CDR3 is made up of 13 amino acids. CDR3 DNA sequence: TGTGCCAGCAGTCTCACAGGGTACAATGAGCAGTTCTTC. Its protein is CASSLTGYNEQFF.

V usage is TRBV4-1 and J usage is TRBJ2-5; 13 bases are a match to TRBD2. V lost 4 bases to trimming and J lost 5 bases; unmatched junction nucleotides: 10. CDR1 is MGHRA, CDR2 YSYEKL, per germline. The CDR3 totals 17 residues. The CDR3 sequence is CASSPSTSGGAWETQYF. DNA for the CDR3: TGCGCCAGCAGCCCCTCCACTAGCGGGGGGGCCTGGGAGACCCAGTACTTC.